This TCR beta chain was observed in a study of control samples from healthy donors and cancer patients. This CDR3 region has 15 residues. Per germline, CDR1 SGDLS and CDR2 YYNGEE. With 2 bases clipped from V and 3 bases from J, the junction kept 7 bases outside the gene matches. The data were produced by immunoSEQ multiplex PCR, yet TCRdb's version contains in-frame clones alone and is incomplete. The sample holds 85,000 to 100,000 clones, about 92% seen once. The sample comprised blood. The sequence was obtained from a man between 18 and 35 years old in good health. This chain uses TRBV9 with TRBJ1-1, with TRBD1 identical over 7 bases. The CDR3 is CASSVLGQGDTEAFF. CDR3 bases: TGTGCCAGCAGCGTCCTCGGCCAGGGGGACACTGAAGCTTTCTTT.